The 18 T cell receptor beta chains below all came from one sample that was sequenced in a study of T cells after somatic rescue of genetic block. Clones were sequenced by immunoSEQ multiplex PCR, and TCRdb holds only the in-frame ones, with some missing. The repertoire has fewer than 15,000 clones, over 65% of them found once; the top ten carry less than 25%. Material for sequencing was peripheral blood mononuclear cells (PBMCs). All receptors derive from a boy aged 5-17 years.

In its sample, this clone ranks as medium-sized (0.01 to 0.1%). V usage is TRBV10-3 and J usage is TRBJ1-5; TRBD1 might be the D (5 bases). CDR1 ENHRY and CDR2 SYGVKD come from the germline V gene. The CDR3 consists of 15 residues. Trimming took off 2 bases at V and 6 bases at J, with 14 bases between the two ends. The CDR3 coding sequence is TGTGCCATCAGTGAGGGTCGGGGGTCCGGTCAGCCCCAGCATTTT. Protein: CAISEGRGSGQPQHF.

The chain carries TRBV19 and TRBJ2-7, with D maybe TRBD2 (6 bases). The CDR3 runs 13 residues. The germline gives CDR1 LNHDA, CDR2 SQIVND (reference sequence). Trimming left V 5 bases short and J 2 bases short, with 10 bases between. The CDR3 loop reads CASSLGLAYEQYF. The CDR3 DNA reads TGTGCCAGTAGTTTGGGACTTGCCTACGAGCAGTACTTC.

J is TRBJ2-2 and V is TRBV18, with 11 bases identical to TRBD2. The V segment lost 6 bases and the J segment 0 bases; nucleotides outside the gene matches: 6. The germline CDR1 and CDR2 sequences are KGHSH and LQKENI. The CDR3 contains 17 residues. The CDR3 sequence is CASSQGTSGPNTGELFF. The CDR3 nucleotides read TGTGCCAGCTCCCAAGGGACTAGCGGACCGAACACCGGGGAGCTGTTTTTT.

This chain connects TRBV5-1 to TRBJ1-1; D unresolved. Germline V gene data show CDR1 as SGHRS and CDR2 as YFSETQ. CDR3 length equals 12 residues. V was shortened by 5 bases and J by 1 base, with 6 bases between the two germline ends. The CDR3 DNA sequence: TGCGCCAGCAGTATAGGGAACACTGAAGCTTTCTTT. Protein: CASSIGNTEAFF. Drawing the rest from reference TRBV5-1 and TRBJ1-1, the complete variable domain is KAGVTQTPRYLIKTRGQQVTLSCSPISGHRSVSWYQQTPGQGLQFLFEYFSETQRNKGNFPGRFSGRQFSNSRSEMNVSTLELGDSALYLCASSIGNTEAFFGQGTRLTVV.

The J gene is TRBJ2-7, the V gene TRBV18, with D maybe TRBD1 (6 bases). This CDR3 has 16 residues. The germline CDR1 and CDR2 sequences are KGHSH and LQKENI. V was trimmed by 2 bases and J by 5 bases, leaving 19 bases between them. CDR3 nucleotide sequence: TGTGCCAGCTCACCAACCCCTAACAGGGTATCGGACGAGCAGTACTTC. This sequence encodes CASSPTPNRVSDEQYF.

The genes are TRBV6-5 and TRBJ1-6, with D perhaps matching TRBD1 (6 bases). This CDR3 spans 15 amino acids. V was pared by 0 bases and J by 10 bases, with 13 bases between. The V gene's germline CDR1 is MNHEY and CDR2 SVGAGI. The DNA for the CDR3 is TGTGCCAGCAGTTACTCGACACAGGGATACTCACCCCTCCACTTT. This codes for CASSYSTQGYSPLHF.

The rearrangement links TRBV27 to TRBJ2-2; D remains unclear. The CDR3 runs 15 residues. Germline loops: CDR1 MNHEY, CDR2 SMNVEV (reference sequence). The V gene lost 6 bases and the J gene lost 0 bases, with 11 bases spanning the gap. This chain's CDR3 is CASRVWAANTGELFF. Written as DNA, the CDR3 is TGTGCCAGCAGGGTTTGGGCAGCGAACACCGGGGAGCTGTTTTTT.

This rearrangement joins TRBV7-9 to TRBJ2-3, with a weak D call TRBD2 (5 bases). CDR1 and CDR2 (germline): SEHNR, FQNEAQ (reference sequence). CDR3 length: 13 amino acids. V shed 8 bases and J shed 7 bases, with 16 bases lying between them. The CDR3: CASREGIVNTQYF. The CDR3 coding sequence is TGTGCCAGCCGAGAGGGCATTGTGAATACGCAGTATTTT.

The chain recombines TRBV30 with TRBJ1-4; D might be TRBD1 (6 bases). CDR1 and CDR2 from the germline V gene are GTSNPN and SVGIG (reference sequence). The CDR3 is made up of 14 amino acids. V gave up 0 bases and J gave up 7 bases, with 12 bases separating them. The CDR3 spells CAWSVSGAGEKLFF. CDR3 coding DNA: TGTGCCTGGAGTGTTTCGGGGGCAGGTGAAAAACTGTTTTTT. Filled out from reference TRBV30 and TRBJ1-4, the complete variable domain reads SQTIHQWPATLVQPVGSPLSLECTVEGTSNPNLYWYRQAAGRGLQLLFYSVGIGQISSEVPQNLSASRPQDRQFILSSKKLLLSDSGFYLCAWSVSGAGEKLFFGSGTQLSVL.

CDR3 DNA sequence: TGTGCCAGCAGCTTTTTGGGCCTCTACGAGCAGTACTTC. Protein: CASSFLGLYEQYF. The chain is built from TRBV7-2 and TRBJ2-7, with no clear D. The ends were cut back, 3 bases at V and 3 bases at J, with 9 bases in the middle. In germline, CDR1 is SGHTA, CDR2 FQGNSA. The length of the CDR3 is 13 residues.

The CDR3, as DNA: TGTGCCAGCAGCTCCGGGTCAAGCACGACAGATACGCAGTATTTT. Translation gives CASSSGSSTTDTQYF. The chain employs TRBV5-6 and TRBJ2-3; the D is unclear. Trimming shortened V by 3 bases and J by 3 bases, and 14 bases separated the two germline ends. Germline V gene data show CDR1 as SGHDT and CDR2 as YYEEEE. The CDR3 extends over 15 amino acids.

The genes are TRBV30 and TRBJ2-2; D gene unclear. This CDR3 comprises 16 residues. Between the trimmed V and J ends, which lost 3 bases and 2 bases, there was a span of 16 bases. CDR1 is GTSNPN and CDR2 is SVGIG in the germline V gene (reference sequence). Written as DNA, the CDR3 is TGTGCCTGGAGACATACATATAAAGTTAACACCGGGGAGCTGTTTTTT. Translation: CAWRHTYKVNTGELFF.

This sequence joins TRBV5-1 and TRBJ2-5, with 7 bases aligning to TRBD2. The V and J ends lost 1 base and 1 base, in that order; junction bases with no gene match: 7. Germline V gives CDR1 SGHRS, CDR2 YFSETQ. The CDR3 is 16 amino acids. CDR3 sequence reads: CASSLILADFQETQYF. CDR3 nucleotide sequence: TGCGCCAGCAGCTTGATTCTAGCGGATTTCCAAGAGACCCAGTACTTC.

This clone was detected a few times. The rearrangement links TRBV30 to TRBJ2-5; a possible D gene is TRBD2 (6 bases). The CDR3 has 16 residues. V was cut by 0 bases and J by 5 bases, with 19 bases left in between. Germline loops: CDR1 GTSNPN, CDR2 SVGIG (reference sequence). The CDR3 region has the DNA TGTGCCTGGAGTGTCGGGCGGGGTTTTTCCGTTGAGACCCAGTACTTC. Its protein is CAWSVGRGFSVETQYF.

This chain uses TRBV5-4 with TRBJ2-3; D possibly matches TRBD1 or TRBD2 (6 bases each). This CDR3 region has 17 residues. Trimming removed 4 bases from V and 1 base from J, with 19 bases in between. CDR1 and CDR2 (germline): SGHNT, YYREEE (reference sequence). The CDR3 nucleotides read TGTGCCAGCAGCCAATCCCGGGGGCGATGGGGCACAGATACGCAGTATTTT. Translation: CASSQSRGRWGTDTQYF.

This clone appeared a single time. The rearrangement links TRBV7-6 to TRBJ2-3; 15 bases align to TRBD2. CDR1 is SGHVS, CDR2 FNYEAQ, per germline. The CDR3 runs 19 residues. Germline trimming cut 5 bases from V and 1 base from J; bases unmatched to any gene: 10. CDR3 residues: CASSIGLAGGRRGTDTQYF. The DNA for the CDR3 is TGTGCCAGCAGCATTGGACTAGCGGGAGGGCGGAGGGGCACAGATACGCAGTATTTT.

The table lists this clone with a count of one. The J gene is TRBJ2-1, the V gene TRBV6-6; perhaps D is TRBD1 or TRBD2 (5 bases each). CDR1 is MNHNY, CDR2 SVGAGI, per germline (reference sequence). The CDR3 is made up of 12 amino acids. V lost 6 bases to trimming and J lost 5 bases, with 8 bases between them. In nucleotides, the CDR3 is TGTGCCAGCAGAGGGGAGAACAATGAGCAGTTCTTC. It translates to CASRGENNEQFF.

The gene calls are TRBV25-1 and TRBJ2-1; D is uncertain. CDR3 size: 13 residues. Between the trimmed V and J ends, which lost 6 bases and 3 bases, there was a span of 9 bases. The germline CDR1 and CDR2 sequences are MGHDK and SYGVNS. The DNA of the CDR3 is TGTGCCAGCAGCCACCAGTACTACAATGAGCAGTTCTTC. Its protein is CASSHQYYNEQFF.